The 10 T cell receptor beta chains reported below all come from one sample, sequenced in a study of post-analysis software for immune sequencing data. No cognate antigen is known for these TCRs. Each TCR beta cDNA library carried unique molecular identifiers. TCRdb independently ran MiXCR on the PCR reads; one entry per CDR3 protein. The data hold 430,000 or so distinct CDR3 sequences, with about 39% observed a single time. Notes on the study in general: In patients, TRBV5-6, TRBV5-1 and TRBV20-1 belonged to five TRBV segments found more frequently than in controls.

Sequenced material: blood. All receptors come from a girl aged 2 to 9 with multiple sclerosis.

The gene calls are TRBV28 and TRBJ1-2; 10 nucleotides line up with TRBD1. Germline CDR1 and CDR2: MDHEN and SYDVKM. The CDR3 spans 17 residues. V was clipped by 7 bases and J by 4 bases; unmatched bases: 15. CDR3 region: CASIPHGTGAPLYGYTF. The CDR3 DNA reads as TGTGCCAGCATTCCTCACGGGACAGGGGCGCCTCTCTATGGCTACACCTTC.

The chain uses TRBV6-5 and TRBJ1-2; tentative D call: TRBD1 (5 bases). The V and J ends lost 5 bases and 8 bases respectively, with 30 bases between them. Per germline, CDR1 MNHEY and CDR2 SVGAGI. CDR3 length equals 18 residues. CDR3 DNA sequence: TGTGCCAGCAGTACTACCTGGGTGGGCAGGGATAAGTTGAAGGGCTACACCTTC. Its translation: CASSTTWVGRDKLKGYTF.

The sample holds many counts of this clonotype. The chain is built from TRBV28 and TRBJ2-5, with 7 bases lining up with TRBD1. In germline, CDR1 is MDHEN, CDR2 SYDVKM. The junction had 8 bases not matched to a gene; V was cut back by 3 bases and J by 1 base. The CDR3 covers 16 residues. CDR3 sequence (DNA): TGTGCCAGCAGTTTTCCTAAGGGACAGCTCCAAGAGACCCAGTACTTC. Amino acid sequence: CASSFPKGQLQETQYF.

The gene calls are TRBV28 and TRBJ2-5, with D perhaps TRBD2 (6 bases). Germline V lookup: CDR1 MDHEN, CDR2 SYDVKM. The ends were cut back, 5 bases at V and 5 bases at J, with 15 bases in the middle. CDR3 size: 14 residues. The chain's CDR3 is CASSPRWSGETQYF. Here the CDR3 DNA reads TGTGCCAGCAGTCCCCGGTGGAGCGGGGAGACCCAGTACTTC. Using reference TRBV28 and TRBJ2-5 for the parts outside the CDR3, the full variable domain is DVKVTQSSRYLVKRTGEKVFLECVQDMDHENMFWYRQDPGLGLRLIYFSYDVKMKEKGDIPEGYSVSREKKERFSLILESASTNQTSMYLCASSPRWSGETQYFGPGTRLLVL.

V is TRBV6-5 and J is TRBJ2-5; D is unresolved. Trimming took off 6 bases at V and 5 bases at J, with 16 bases between the two ends. CDR3 size: 14 residues. The germline CDR1 and CDR2 sequences are MNHEY and SVGAGI. In nucleotides, the CDR3 is TGTGCCAGCAGCCGGACCCCTCATGCGGAGACCCAGTACTTC. This encodes CASSRTPHAETQYF.

Of note for this clonotype: One end of the junction fails to match germline, which may point to a read error. The V call is TRBV24-1, the J call TRBJ2-1, with a tentative D call TRBD2 (6 bases). From germline, CDR1 is KGHDR and CDR2 SFDVKD. CDR3 length: 19 residues. The DNA of the CDR3 is TGTGCCACCAGTGGTGCGACAGACGACGGGACTTGGGATTACAATGAACAGTTCTTC. Translating it yields CATSGATDDGTWDYNEQFF.

The gene calls are TRBV7-2 and TRBJ1-1, with TRBD1 as a possible D gene (6 bases). Trimming pared 1 base from V and 1 base from J, leaving 10 bases between. CDR3 length: 15 residues. Germline V CDR1 and CDR2: SGHTA, FQGNSA. The CDR3 DNA reads TGTGCCAGCAGCTTAGTCTGGGGGCAGAACACTGAAGCTTTCTTT. Translated, it gives CASSLVWGQNTEAFF.

This clonotype has a handful of counts. V usage is TRBV20-1 and J usage is TRBJ2-7; the match to TRBD1 covers 11 bases. This CDR3 region has 14 residues. The V gene's germline CDR1 is DFQATT and CDR2 SNEGSKA (reference sequence). J was trimmed by 4 bases and V by 6 bases; bases with no gene match: 8. The CDR3 spells CSAKLDRGLYEQYF. The CDR3 DNA is TGCAGTGCCAAACTGGACAGGGGGCTGTACGAGCAGTACTTC.

This chain connects TRBV7-2 to TRBJ2-1; no definite D call. This CDR3 has 13 amino acids. CDR1 and CDR2 from the germline V gene are SGHTA and FQGNSA. Trimming shortened V by 5 bases and J by 5 bases, and 10 bases separated the two germline ends. The CDR3 DNA reads as TGTGCCAGCAGCCTGGGCATCCACAATGAGCAGTTCTTC. It is translated as CASSLGIHNEQFF.

This clonotype was detected only once. This chain connects TRBV14 to TRBJ2-1; 9 nucleotides match TRBD2. Germline trimming cut 4 bases from V and 3 bases from J; bases unmatched to any gene: 4. CDR3 length equals 15 residues. Germline V gene data show CDR1 as SGHDN and CDR2 as FVKESK. CDR3 in amino acids: CASSPIAGDYNEQFF. The CDR3 DNA reads TGTGCCAGCAGCCCCATAGCGGGGGACTACAATGAGCAGTTCTTC. Together with reference TRBV14 and TRBJ2-1, the CDR3 gives the full variable domain: EAGVTQFPSHSVIEKGQTVTLRCDPISGHDNLYWYRRVMGKEIKFLLHFVKESKQDESGMPNNRFLAERTGGTYSTLKVQPAELEDSGVYFCASSPIAGDYNEQFFGPGTRLTVL.